This T cell receptor (beta chain) came from a study of T cells in Graves' hyperthyroidism and ophthalmopathy. The CDR3 has 12 amino acids. V was trimmed by 9 bases and J by 7 bases, leaving 14 bases between them. Looked up from germline, CDR1 is KGHDR and CDR2 is SFDVKD. The CDR3 regions of TCR beta were amplified from RNA transcripts. In the first-round RT-PCR of the TCR CDR3, the HTBI primer set was used. TCRdb ran MiXCR on the multiplex PCR reads and lists one entry per CDR3 protein. The sample records approximately 870,000 distinct CDR3 sequences, about two fifths being singletons. This clonotype was seen many times.

The chain uses TRBV24-1 and TRBJ1-1; D uncertain. The receptor comes from a man in his late teens or twenties with Graves' hyperthyroidism. Input material: blood. In DNA, the CDR3 is TGTGCCACCCTGGACTATAGAGGTGAAGCTTTCTTT. Amino acids: CATLDYRGEAFF.